A selection of T cell receptor beta chains follows, all from one sample in a study of T cell responses to AZD1222 COVID-19 vaccine. Sequencing used immunoSEQ multiplex PCR; TCRdb keeps in-frame clones, though not all of them. The sample contains around 100,000 clones, roughly 88% of which appear only once. Sample: peripheral blood, taken on day 0 of AZD1222 vaccination. These receptor sequences come from an adult in good health. CDR3s leave out the opening cysteine and the closing phenylalanine or tryptophan. Not every row has a clone size; where given, it reads once, few, many or a size class.

CDR3 length: 13
clone size: -
J gene: TRBJ2-2
V gene: TRBV15
CDR3 protein: ATSKGTLTTGELF

CDR3 length: 14
clone size: -
J gene: TRBJ2-5
V gene: TRBV10-3
CDR3 protein: AISEPQASGEETQY

CDR3 length: 13
clone size: -
J gene: TRBJ2-1
V gene: TRBV11-2
CDR3 protein: ASSLDYGSYNEQF

CDR3 length: 12
clone size: -
J gene: TRBJ2-2
V gene: TRBV3-1/TRBV3-2
CDR3 protein: ATKKQGYTGELF

CDR3 length: 13
clone size: -
J gene: TRBJ2-1
V gene: TRBV14
CDR3 protein: ASSQVESSYNEQF

CDR3 length: 11
clone size: -
J gene: TRBJ1-1
V gene: TRBV12-5
CDR3 protein: ASGLESNTEAF

CDR3 length: 11
clone size: once
J gene: TRBJ1-4
V gene: TRBV20-1
CDR3 protein: SASGGLREKLF

CDR3 length: 10
clone size: -
J gene: TRBJ1-2
V gene: TRBV10-3
CDR3 protein: ATQTGYSGYT

CDR3 length: 11
clone size: -
J gene: TRBJ2-5
V gene: TRBV7-2
CDR3 protein: ASTFQALETQY

CDR3 length: 11
clone size: -
J gene: TRBJ2-1
V gene: TRBV7-8
CDR3 protein: ASSSHAGVEQF

CDR3 length: 12
clone size: -
J gene: TRBJ2-7
V gene: TRBV7-9
CDR3 protein: ASSRIDRVHEQY

CDR3 length: 13
clone size: -
J gene: TRBJ2-3
V gene: TRBV11-3
CDR3 protein: ASSLALSSTDTQY

CDR3 length: 13
clone size: -
J gene: TRBJ2-5
V gene: TRBV6-2/TRBV6-3
CDR3 protein: ASSTLRGVEETQY

CDR3 length: 13
clone size: -
J gene: TRBJ2-1
V gene: TRBV5-1
CDR3 protein: ASSLEVLAGGEQF

CDR3 length: 16
clone size: once
J gene: TRBJ2-6
V gene: TRBV5-1
CDR3 protein: ASSLASQGQAGANVLT

CDR3 length: 12
clone size: -
J gene: TRBJ1-6
V gene: TRBV30
CDR3 protein: AWNRQGARSPLH

CDR3 length: 13
clone size: -
J gene: TRBJ2-2
V gene: TRBV18
CDR3 protein: ASPNPGLDTGELF